The rows below give T cell receptor beta chains drawn from one sample of a study of Graves' ophthalmopathy and Graves' hyperthyroidism. In TCRdb, the multiplex PCR reads were re-called with MiXCR into one record per CDR3 protein. The sample carries over 650,000 distinct CDR3 sequences, just over 40% recorded once. Sequenced material: peripheral blood. The receptors originated from an adult man with Graves' ophthalmopathy. The CDR3 runs from the conserved cysteine through the conserved F or W.

J gene: TRBJ2-5
V gene: TRBV7-6
CDR3 protein: CASSPNLALGVETQYF

J gene: TRBJ2-5
V gene: TRBV7-2
CDR3 protein: CASSYAEETQYF

J gene: TRBJ2-7
V gene: TRBV10-3
CDR3 protein: CAISVRQGDEQYF

J gene: TRBJ1-1
V gene: TRBV11-1
CDR3 protein: CASSLFGVEEGAEAFF

J gene: TRBJ1-3
V gene: TRBV15
CDR3 protein: CATSGLAGDSGNTIYF

J gene: TRBJ2-7
V gene: TRBV25-1
CDR3 protein: CASSDPGTSYEQYF

J gene: TRBJ2-5
V gene: TRBV5-1
CDR3 protein: CASSLPRMGQGSILVQETQYF

J gene: TRBJ1-2
V gene: TRBV14
CDR3 protein: CASSGQHYGYTF

J gene: TRBJ1-6
V gene: TRBV10-3
CDR3 protein: CAISEGRSSYNSPLHF

J gene: TRBJ2-7
V gene: TRBV29-1
CDR3 protein: CSQAGGREQYF

J gene: TRBJ2-5
V gene: TRBV15
CDR3 protein: CATSKGLAGAQETQYF

J gene: TRBJ2-3
V gene: TRBV10-3
CDR3 protein: CAISEPRWLSTDTQYF

J gene: TRBJ2-5
V gene: TRBV2
CDR3 protein: CASSKGVLETQYF

J gene: TRBJ1-6
V gene: TRBV6-5
CDR3 protein: CASRTNRGNNSPLHF

J gene: TRBJ2-2
V gene: TRBV12-3/TRBV12-4
CDR3 protein: CASSSRVGELFF

J gene: TRBJ2-5
V gene: TRBV5-1
CDR3 protein: CASSLQRTGGRETQYF

J gene: TRBJ2-7
V gene: TRBV7-9
CDR3 protein: CASSFPGEGEQYF

J gene: TRBJ2-7
V gene: TRBV7-2
CDR3 protein: CASSLESSAYEQYF

J gene: TRBJ2-2
V gene: TRBV12-3/TRBV12-4
CDR3 protein: CASSLRAGSNTGELFF

J gene: TRBJ2-2
V gene: TRBV4-3
CDR3 protein: CASSQDWASGGTGELFF

J gene: TRBJ2-2
V gene: TRBV5-1
CDR3 protein: CASSFGWANTGELFF

J gene: TRBJ1-4
V gene: TRBV7-9
CDR3 protein: CASSPGRDFQRNEKLFF

J gene: TRBJ2-5
V gene: TRBV25-1
CDR3 protein: CARDRVETQYF

J gene: TRBJ1-3
V gene: TRBV5-1
CDR3 protein: CASSLWSSGRDTNTIYF

J gene: TRBJ1-5
V gene: TRBV5-6
CDR3 protein: CASSLRPLGNQPQHF

J gene: TRBJ1-3
V gene: TRBV19
CDR3 protein: CASSILTASSGNTIYF

J gene: TRBJ2-2
V gene: TRBV7-2
CDR3 protein: CASSQQGAGNTGELFF